The source of this TCR beta chain is a study of PD-1 blockade in classical Hodgkin lymphoma. From germline, CDR1 is MNHEY and CDR2 SMNVEV (reference sequence). Trimming removed 2 bases from V and 6 bases from J, with 11 bases in between. The CDR3 consists of 14 residues. Time point of the sample: cycle 4 day 1 (C4D1), after 6 weeks of nivolumab. No patient escaped relapse after autologous stem cell transplantation, and brentuximab vedotin exposure varied. Magnetic negative selection served to purify CD4+ T cells out of PBMCs that had been thawed. The method was immunoSEQ multiplex PCR; TCRdb's version includes in-frame clones alone and lacks a portion of them. The data contain some 17,000 clones, around 74% of them seen just once; the ten biggest clones take up 2% to 2.5%.

This TCR derives from a human donor with classical Hodgkin lymphoma. The chain couples TRBV27 to TRBJ2-1, with D perhaps TRBD1 or TRBD2 (5 bases each). The sequencing here drew on CD4+ T cells from blood, taken before the fourth cycle of nivolumab. Written as DNA, the CDR3 is TGTGCCAGCAGTTTACAGGGTGGGGGCAATGAGCAGTTCTTC. Protein product: CASSLQGGGNEQFF.